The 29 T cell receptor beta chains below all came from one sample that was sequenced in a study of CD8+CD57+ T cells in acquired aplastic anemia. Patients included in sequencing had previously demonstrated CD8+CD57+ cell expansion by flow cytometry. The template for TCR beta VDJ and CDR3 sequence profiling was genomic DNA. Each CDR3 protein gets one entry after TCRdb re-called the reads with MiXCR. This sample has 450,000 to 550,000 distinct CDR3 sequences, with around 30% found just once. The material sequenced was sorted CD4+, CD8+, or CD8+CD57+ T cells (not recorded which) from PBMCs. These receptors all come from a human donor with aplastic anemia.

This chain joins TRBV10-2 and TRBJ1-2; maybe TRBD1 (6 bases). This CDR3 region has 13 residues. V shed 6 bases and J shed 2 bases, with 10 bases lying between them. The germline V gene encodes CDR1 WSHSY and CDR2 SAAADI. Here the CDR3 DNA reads TGCGCCAGCAGGGACAGCCCGAACTATGGCTACACCTTC. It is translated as CASRDSPNYGYTF.

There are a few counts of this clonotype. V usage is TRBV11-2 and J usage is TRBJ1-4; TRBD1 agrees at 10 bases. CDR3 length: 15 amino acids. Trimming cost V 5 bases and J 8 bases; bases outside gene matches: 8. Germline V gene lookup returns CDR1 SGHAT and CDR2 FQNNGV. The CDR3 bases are TGTGCCAGCAGCCCTAGCTTGGGACAGGGGGAAAAACTGTTTTTT. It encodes CASSPSLGQGEKLFF.

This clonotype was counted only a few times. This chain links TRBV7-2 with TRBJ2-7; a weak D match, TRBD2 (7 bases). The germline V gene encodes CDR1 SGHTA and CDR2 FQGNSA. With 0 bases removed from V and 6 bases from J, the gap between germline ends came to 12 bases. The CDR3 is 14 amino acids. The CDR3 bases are TGTGCCAGCAGCTTAGCTGGGGGGGCCCGCGAGCAGTACTTC. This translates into CASSLAGGAREQYF. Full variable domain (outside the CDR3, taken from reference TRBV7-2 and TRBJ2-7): GAGVSQSPSNKVTEKGKDVELRCDPISGHTALYWYRQSLGQGLEFLIYFQGNSAPDKSGLPSDRFSAERTGGSVSTLTIQRTQQEDSAVYLCASSLAGGAREQYFGPGTRLTVT.

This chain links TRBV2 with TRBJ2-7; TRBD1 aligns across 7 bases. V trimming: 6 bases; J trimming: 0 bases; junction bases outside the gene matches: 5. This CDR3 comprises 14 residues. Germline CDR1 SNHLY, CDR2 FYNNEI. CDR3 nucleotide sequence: TGTGCCAGCAGGGCAAGGGACAGCTCCTACGAGCAGTACTTC. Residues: CASRARDSSYEQYF.

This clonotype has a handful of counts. CDR3 nucleotide sequence: TGTGCCACCAGCAGAGGGGGTGGGTCGGGGGTCTCCTACAATGAGCAGTTCTTC. Protein: CATSRGGGSGVSYNEQFF. The chain combines TRBV15 with TRBJ2-1, with TRBD2 as a possible D gene (6 bases). This CDR3 has 18 amino acids. Germline lookup yields CDR1 LNHNV and CDR2 YYDKDF (reference sequence). Between the trimmed V and J ends, which lost 1 base and 0 bases, there was a span of 16 bases.

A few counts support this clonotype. The CDR3 DNA sequence: TGCAGTGCTAGAGATATCGCTAGCGGGGGTGAGGAGCAGTTCTTC. Protein: CSARDIASGGEEQFF. The chain joins TRBV20-1 to TRBJ2-1; 10 nucleotides match TRBD2. Germline loops: CDR1 DFQATT, CDR2 SNEGSKA (reference sequence). The CDR3 sequence is 15 residues long. Trimming at V came to 0 bases and at J to 10 bases, leaving 9 bases not matched to a gene.

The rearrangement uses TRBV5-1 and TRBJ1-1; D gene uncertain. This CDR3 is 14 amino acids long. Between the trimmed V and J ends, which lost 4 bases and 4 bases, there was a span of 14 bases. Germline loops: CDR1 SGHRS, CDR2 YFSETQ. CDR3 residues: CASSPTGRRTEAFF. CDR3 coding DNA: TGCGCCAGCAGCCCCACGGGTAGGCGCACTGAAGCTTTCTTT.

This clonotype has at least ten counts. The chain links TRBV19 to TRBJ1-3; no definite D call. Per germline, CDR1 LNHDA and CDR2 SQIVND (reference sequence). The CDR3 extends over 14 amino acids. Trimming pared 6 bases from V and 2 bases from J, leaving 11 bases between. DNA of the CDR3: TGTGCCAGTAGCCGAATATTTCCTGGAAACACCATATATTTT. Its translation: CASSRIFPGNTIYF.

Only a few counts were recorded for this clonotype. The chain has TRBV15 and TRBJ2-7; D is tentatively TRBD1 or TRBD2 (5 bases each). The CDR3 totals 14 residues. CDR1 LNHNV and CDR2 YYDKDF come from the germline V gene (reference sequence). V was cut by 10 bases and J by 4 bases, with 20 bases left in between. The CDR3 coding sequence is TGTGCCAGCAGAGAGGGGACGCCGGCTTACGAGCAGTACTTC. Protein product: CASREGTPAYEQYF.

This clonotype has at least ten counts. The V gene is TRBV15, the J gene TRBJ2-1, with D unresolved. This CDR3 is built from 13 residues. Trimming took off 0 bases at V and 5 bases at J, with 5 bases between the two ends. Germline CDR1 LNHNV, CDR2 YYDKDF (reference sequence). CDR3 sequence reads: CATSRDINNEQFF. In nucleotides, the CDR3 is TGTGCCACCAGCAGAGATATAAACAATGAGCAGTTCTTC.

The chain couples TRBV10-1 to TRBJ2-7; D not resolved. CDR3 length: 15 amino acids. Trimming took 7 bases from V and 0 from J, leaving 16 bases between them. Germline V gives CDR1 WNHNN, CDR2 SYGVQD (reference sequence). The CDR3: CASTQMTPTSYEQYF. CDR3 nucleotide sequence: TGCGCCAGCACGCAAATGACACCAACCTCCTACGAGCAGTACTTC.

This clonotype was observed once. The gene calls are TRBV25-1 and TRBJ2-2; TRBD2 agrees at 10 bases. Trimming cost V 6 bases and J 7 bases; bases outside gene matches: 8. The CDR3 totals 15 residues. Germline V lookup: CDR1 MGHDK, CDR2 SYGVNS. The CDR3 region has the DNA TGTGCCAGCAGGGGGGCTAGCGGGAGAGGCGGGGAGCTGTTTTTT. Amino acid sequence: CASRGASGRGGELFF.

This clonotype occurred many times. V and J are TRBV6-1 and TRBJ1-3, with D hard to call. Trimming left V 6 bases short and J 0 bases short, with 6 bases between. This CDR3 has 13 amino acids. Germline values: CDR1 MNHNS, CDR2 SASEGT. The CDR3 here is CASRESSGNTIYF. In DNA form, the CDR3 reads TGTGCCAGCAGGGAAAGCTCTGGAAACACCATATATTTT.

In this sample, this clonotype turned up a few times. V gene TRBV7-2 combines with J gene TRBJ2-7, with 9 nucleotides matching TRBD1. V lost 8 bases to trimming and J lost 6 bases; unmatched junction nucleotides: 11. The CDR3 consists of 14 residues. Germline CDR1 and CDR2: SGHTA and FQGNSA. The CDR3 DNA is TGTGCCAGCCTGCAATTGGACAGGGGAGGCGAGCAGTACTTC. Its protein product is CASLQLDRGGEQYF.

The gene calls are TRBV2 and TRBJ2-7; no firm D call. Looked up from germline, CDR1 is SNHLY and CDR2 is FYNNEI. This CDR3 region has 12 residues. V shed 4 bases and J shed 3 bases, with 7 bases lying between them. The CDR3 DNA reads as TGTGCCAGCAGTGTAGGGTTCTACGAGCAGTACTTC. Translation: CASSVGFYEQYF. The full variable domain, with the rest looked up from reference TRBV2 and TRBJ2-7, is EPEVTQTPSHQVTQMGQEVILRCVPISNHLYFYWYRQILGQKVEFLVSFYNNEISEKSEIFDDQFSVERPDGSNFTLKIRSTKLEDSAMYFCASSVGFYEQYFGPGTRLTVT.

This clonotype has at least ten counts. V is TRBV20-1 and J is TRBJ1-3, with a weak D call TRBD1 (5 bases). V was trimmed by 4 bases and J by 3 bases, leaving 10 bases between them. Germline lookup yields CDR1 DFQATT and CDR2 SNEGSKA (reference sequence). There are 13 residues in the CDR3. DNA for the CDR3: TGCAGTGCTACAGGGTTAAGTGGAAACACCATATATTTT. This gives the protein CSATGLSGNTIYF.

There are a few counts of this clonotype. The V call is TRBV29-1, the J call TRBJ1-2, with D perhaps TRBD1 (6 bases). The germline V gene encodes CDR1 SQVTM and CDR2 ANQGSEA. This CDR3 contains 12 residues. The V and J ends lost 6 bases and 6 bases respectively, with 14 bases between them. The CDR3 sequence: CSVREDRHGYTF. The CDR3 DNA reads TGCAGCGTCAGAGAGGACAGACATGGCTACACCTTC.

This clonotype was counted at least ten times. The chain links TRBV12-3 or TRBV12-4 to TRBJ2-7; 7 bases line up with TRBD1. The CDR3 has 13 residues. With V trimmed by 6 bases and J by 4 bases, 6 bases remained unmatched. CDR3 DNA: TGTGCCAGCAGACCCGGGACAGTTTACGAGCAGTACTTC. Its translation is CASRPGTVYEQYF.

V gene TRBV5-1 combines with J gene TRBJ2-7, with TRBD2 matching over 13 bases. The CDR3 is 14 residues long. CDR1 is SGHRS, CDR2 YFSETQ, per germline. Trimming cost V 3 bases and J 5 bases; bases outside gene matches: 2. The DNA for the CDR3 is TGCGCCAGCAGCTGGGGGACTAGCGGGGACGAGCAGTACTTC. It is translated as CASSWGTSGDEQYF.

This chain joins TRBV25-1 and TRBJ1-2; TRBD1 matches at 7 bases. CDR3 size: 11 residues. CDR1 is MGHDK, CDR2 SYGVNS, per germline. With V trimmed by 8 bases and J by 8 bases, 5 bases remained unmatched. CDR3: CASLDREGYTF. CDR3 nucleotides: TGTGCCAGCTTAGACAGGGAGGGCTACACCTTC.

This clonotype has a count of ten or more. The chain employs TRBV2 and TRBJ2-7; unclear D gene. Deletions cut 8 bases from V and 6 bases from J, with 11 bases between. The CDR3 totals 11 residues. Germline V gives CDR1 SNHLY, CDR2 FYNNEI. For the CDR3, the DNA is TGTGCCAGCTCAGGTACCGTCGAGCAGTACTTC. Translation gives CASSGTVEQYF. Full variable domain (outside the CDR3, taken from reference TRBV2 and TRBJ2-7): EPEVTQTPSHQVTQMGQEVILRCVPISNHLYFYWYRQILGQKVEFLVSFYNNEISEKSEIFDDQFSVERPDGSNFTLKIRSTKLEDSAMYFCASSGTVEQYFGPGTRLTVT.

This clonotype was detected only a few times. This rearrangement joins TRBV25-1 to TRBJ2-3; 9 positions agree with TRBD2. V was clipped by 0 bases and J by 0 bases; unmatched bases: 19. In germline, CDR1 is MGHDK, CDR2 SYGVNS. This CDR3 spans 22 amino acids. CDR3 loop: CASSEYSTAGGAPLPSTDTQYF. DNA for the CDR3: TGTGCCAGCAGTGAATACAGTACCGCGGGGGGGGCACCCTTACCTAGCACAGATACGCAGTATTTT.

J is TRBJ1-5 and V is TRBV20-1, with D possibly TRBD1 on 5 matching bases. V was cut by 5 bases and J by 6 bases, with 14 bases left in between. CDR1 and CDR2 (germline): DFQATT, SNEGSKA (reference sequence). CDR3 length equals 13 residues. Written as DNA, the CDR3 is TGCAGTGCTGTGTGGGGAGGGGCTCAGCCCCAGCATTTT. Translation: CSAVWGGAQPQHF.

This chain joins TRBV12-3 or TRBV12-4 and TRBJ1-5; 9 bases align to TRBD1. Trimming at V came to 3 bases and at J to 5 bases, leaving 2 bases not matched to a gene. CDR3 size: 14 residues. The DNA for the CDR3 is TGTGCCAGCAGTTTTTGGACAGGGGATCAGCCCCAGCATTTT. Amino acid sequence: CASSFWTGDQPQHF.

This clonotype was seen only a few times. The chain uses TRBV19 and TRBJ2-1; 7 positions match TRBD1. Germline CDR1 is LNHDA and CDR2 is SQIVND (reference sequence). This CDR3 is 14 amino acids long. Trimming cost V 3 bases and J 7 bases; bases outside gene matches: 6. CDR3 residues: CASSIRSRGNEQFF. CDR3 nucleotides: TGTGCCAGTAGTATTAGGTCCAGGGGGAATGAGCAGTTCTTC.

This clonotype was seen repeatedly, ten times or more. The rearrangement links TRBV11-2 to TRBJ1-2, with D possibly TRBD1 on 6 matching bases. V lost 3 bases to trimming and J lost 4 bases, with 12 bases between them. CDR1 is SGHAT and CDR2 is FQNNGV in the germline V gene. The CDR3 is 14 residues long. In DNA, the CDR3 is TGTGCCAGCAGCTTGGTACAGGGACCCTATGGCTACACCTTC. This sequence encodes CASSLVQGPYGYTF.

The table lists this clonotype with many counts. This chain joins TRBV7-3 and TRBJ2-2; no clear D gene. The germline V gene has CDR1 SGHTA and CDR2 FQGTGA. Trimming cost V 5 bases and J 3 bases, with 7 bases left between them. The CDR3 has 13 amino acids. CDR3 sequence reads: CASSVDDTGELFF. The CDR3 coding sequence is TGTGCCAGCAGCGTTGATGACACCGGGGAGCTGTTTTTT.

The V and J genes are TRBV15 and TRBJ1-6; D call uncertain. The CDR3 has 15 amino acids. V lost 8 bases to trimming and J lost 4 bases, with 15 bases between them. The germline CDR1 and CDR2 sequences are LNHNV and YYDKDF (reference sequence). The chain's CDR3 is CATGPDPGYNSPLHF. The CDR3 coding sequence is TGTGCCACCGGGCCGGACCCCGGGTATAATTCACCCCTCCACTTT.

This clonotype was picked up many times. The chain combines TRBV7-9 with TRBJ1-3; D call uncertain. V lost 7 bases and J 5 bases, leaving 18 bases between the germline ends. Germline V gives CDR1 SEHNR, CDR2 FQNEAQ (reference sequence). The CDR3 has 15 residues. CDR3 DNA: TGTGCCAGCACCTCAGCTGGGGTAGGCAGAAACACCATATATTTT. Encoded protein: CASTSAGVGRNTIYF.